Listed below are T cell receptor beta chains from one sample, sequenced in a study of T cells in Graves' hyperthyroidism and ophthalmopathy. In TCRdb, the multiplex PCR reads were re-called with MiXCR into one record per CDR3 protein. The table lists about 260,000 distinct CDR3 sequences, about a sixth of them singletons. Sequencing input: blood. All receptors come from a woman younger than 35 with Graves' ophthalmopathy. The CDR3 runs from the conserved cysteine through the conserved F or W. D genes are given only for firm matches. The size of a clone is reported for some rows only, either as once, few or many, or as a class for expanded clones.

V	size	D	J	DNA	CDR3
TRBV28	many	TRBD1	TRBJ2-2	TGTGCCAGCAGTTTACGGGACAGAAGGACCGGGGAGCTGTTTTTT	CASSLRDRRTGELFF
TRBV30	many	NA	TRBJ1-3	TGTGCCTGGAGTGGGACAGCTCCTGGAAACACCATATATTTT	CAWSGTAPGNTIYF
TRBV7-9	few	NA	TRBJ2-3	TGTGCCAGCAGCTTTAGGGGGGTTTCCGGGAGGTCCCTCACAGATACGCAGTATTTT	CASSFRGVSGRSLTDTQYF
TRBV29-1	many	NA	TRBJ2-1	TGCAGCGTTGAAGATGTAAATGAGCAGTTCTTC	CSVEDVNEQFF
TRBV7-2	many	TRBD2	TRBJ2-5	TGTGCCAGCACCCGCGGACTAGCGGGAGGAGAGGAGACCCAGTACTTC	CASTRGLAGGEETQYF
TRBV18	many	NA	TRBJ1-5	TGTGCCAGCTCACAATATCCAGGAATTCAGCCCCAGCATTTT	CASSQYPGIQPQHF
TRBV12-3/TRBV12-4	many	NA	TRBJ2-4	TGTGCCAGCAGTTTAGATGGGGCGCGGGCCAAAAACATTCAGTACTTC	CASSLDGARAKNIQYF
TRBV25-1	many	NA	TRBJ2-7	TGTGCCAGCAGTGACTCACCAGGGGGGGCGCTCTACGAGCAGTACTTC	CASSDSPGGALYEQYF
TRBV6-2/TRBV6-3	many	TRBD1	TRBJ2-7	TGTGCCAGCAGTTACAGGGCGACAGGGAACTTCTACGAGCAGTACTTC	CASSYRATGNFYEQYF
TRBV20-1	NA	TRBD1	TRBJ2-7	TGCAGTGCTAGAGGACCGGGACAGGCCTACGAGCAGTACTTC	CSARGPGQAYEQYF
TRBV20-1	many	NA	TRBJ1-5	TGCAGTGCTAGACTTAGCAATCAGCCCCAGCATTTT	CSARLSNQPQHF
TRBV5-1	many	TRBD1	TRBJ1-4	TGCGCCAGCAGCTTGGCCGGGACAGGGGGTGAAAAACTGTTTTTT	CASSLAGTGGEKLFF
TRBV27	many	TRBD1	TRBJ2-1	TGTGCCAGCAGTTTCAGGGGGCAGAACTCCAATGAGCAGTTCTTC	CASSFRGQNSNEQFF
TRBV28	many	TRBD2	TRBJ2-7	TGTGCCAGCAGGGGGTCGACTAGCGGGAGGAGATACGAGCAGTACTTC	CASRGSTSGRRYEQYF
TRBV6-1	many	NA	TRBJ2-3	TGTGCCAGCAGTGATCAGTTAACTTCCACAGATACGCAGTATTTT	CASSDQLTSTDTQYF
TRBV10-3	many	NA	TRBJ2-2	TGTGCCATCAGATCTCTGGGACCACGAAGTTCGAACACCGGGGAGCTGTTTTTT	CAIRSLGPRSSNTGELFF
TRBV4-1	few	NA	TRBJ2-1	TGTGCCAGTAGTATAAGTGGACAGTGGGTAGGTGAGCAGTTCTTC	CASSISGQWVGEQFF
TRBV7-3	many	TRBD2	TRBJ2-7	TGTGCCAGCAGCTCTCAAGCGGGGAGCTCCTACGAGCAGTACTTC	CASSSQAGSSYEQYF
TRBV10-2	many	NA	TRBJ2-1	TGCGCCAGCAGTGTGGGGACAACGACCTACAATGAGCAGTTCTTC	CASSVGTTTYNEQFF
TRBV20-1	many	NA	TRBJ1-1	TGCAGTGCTAGGGGGACAAGGGAAAAATACGCTGAAGCTTTCTTT	CSARGTREKYAEAFF
TRBV30	many	TRBD1	TRBJ1-5	TGTGCCTGGCAGACAGGGGGTGTCCATCAGCCCCAGCATTTT	CAWQTGGVHQPQHF
TRBV6-1	NA	NA	TRBJ1-3	TGTGCCAGCAGTGGGGGGTTACAGGTTTCTGGAAACACCATATATTTT	CASSGGLQVSGNTIYF
TRBV2	NA	TRBD2	TRBJ2-4	TGTGCCAGCTTTGAGTTTTCCGGGACTAGGAACATTCAGTACTTC	CASFEFSGTRNIQYF
TRBV27	many	TRBD2	TRBJ2-7	TGTGCCAGCAGTACCCGACTAGCGGGAGGCTCCGAGCAGTACTTC	CASSTRLAGGSEQYF
TRBV24-1	many	NA	TRBJ2-5	TGTGCCACCAGTGATTTCGGGGACTCCACCGGAGAGACCCAGTACTTC	CATSDFGDSTGETQYF
TRBV7-2	NA	NA	TRBJ1-2	TGTGCCAGCAGCCAGACCCCCAACCTACGCGGCTACACCTTC	CASSQTPNLRGYTF
TRBV5-1	many	NA	TRBJ1-2	TGCGCCAGCAGTCCCGGGAAGAAAGGCTACACCTTC	CASSPGKKGYTF
TRBV5-1	many	NA	TRBJ2-1	TGCGCCAGCAGCCCCTACAGGGAGCTTTGGAATGAGCAGTTCTTC	CASSPYRELWNEQFF
TRBV3-1	NA	TRBD2	TRBJ2-2	TGTGCCAGCGGGACTAGCGGGGGGCTGAACACCGGGGAGCTGTTTTTT	CASGTSGGLNTGELFF
TRBV10-2	many	NA	TRBJ1-2	TGCGCCAGCAGTGATCAGAATAACTATGGCTACACCTTC	CASSDQNNYGYTF
TRBV20-1	many	TRBD1	TRBJ2-7	TGCAGTGCTAGTCCCCCGGGGACAGCCGGCGAGCAGTACTTC	CSASPPGTAGEQYF
TRBV7-8	many	NA	TRBJ2-2	TGTGCCAGCAGCTTACGCCCGAACACCGGGGAGCTGTTTTTT	CASSLRPNTGELFF
TRBV28	many	NA	TRBJ2-5	TGTGCCAGCACTCCGGGACTGTTTGAGGAGACCCAGTACTTC	CASTPGLFEETQYF
TRBV5-1	many	NA	TRBJ2-5	TGCGCCAGCAGCTCGGAAGGGACACTGAATCAAGAGACCCAGTACTTC	CASSSEGTLNQETQYF
TRBV27	few	NA	TRBJ2-7	TGTGCCAGCAGTCGCCCCGCCGAGGAGCAGTACTTC	CASSRPAEEQYF
TRBV20-1	many	NA	TRBJ2-3	TGCAGTGCCGAATACCAAAAAGAGACAGATACGCAGTATTTT	CSAEYQKETDTQYF
TRBV3-1	many	TRBD1	TRBJ2-1	TGTGCCAGCAGCCAAGTGCCAGGACAGGGGGCGCGTGAGCAGTTCTTC	CASSQVPGQGAREQFF
TRBV28	many	TRBD2	TRBJ2-7	TGTGCCAGCAGTTCCCCCCGACTAGCGGGAGTTCCGACCTACGAGCAGTACTTC	CASSSPRLAGVPTYEQYF
TRBV6-1	many	NA	TRBJ1-5	TGTGCCAGCAGTTATTATGGCCAGGGCGGCAATCAGCCCCAGCATTTT	CASSYYGQGGNQPQHF
TRBV7-9	many	NA	TRBJ2-1	TGTGCCAGCAGCCCCCGGGTAGGGGGACTGGCGATCCGGTGGGGTATCAATGAGCAGTTCTTC	CASSPRVGGLAIRWGINEQFF
TRBV11-2	many	NA	TRBJ1-1	TGTGCCAGCAGCTTACGGCCAGAACCCACTGAAGCTTTCTTT	CASSLRPEPTEAFF
TRBV6-1	many	NA	TRBJ2-7	TGTGCCAGCAGTACCGGGACTGCTGGGTACGAGCAGTACTTC	CASSTGTAGYEQYF
TRBV6-1	many	NA	TRBJ1-2	TGTGCCAGCAGTTCTGTGGGGAACAGAAACTATGGCTACACCTTC	CASSSVGNRNYGYTF
TRBV11-1	NA	NA	TRBJ2-1	TGTGCCAGCAGTTCCGACTCGGGCCACAATGAGCAGTTCTTC	CASSSDSGHNEQFF
TRBV2	NA	NA	TRBJ2-5	TGTGCCAGCAGCAGCGACAGAGACCAAGAGACCCAGTACTTC	CASSSDRDQETQYF
TRBV5-5	many	TRBD1	TRBJ2-7	TGTGCCAGCAGCCTCCCGGGACAGGGTACCGGGCAGTACTTC	CASSLPGQGTGQYF
TRBV20-1	many	TRBD1	TRBJ2-3	TGCAGTGCTAGAGGACCGGGACAGGGACAAGCAGATACGCAGTATTTT	CSARGPGQGQADTQYF
TRBV20-1	many	TRBD2	TRBJ2-2	TGCAGTGCTAGGCAAAGATCTGCCAGACTAGCGGGAGGGAACACCGGGGAGCTGTTTTTT	CSARQRSARLAGGNTGELFF
TRBV6-1	many	TRBD1	TRBJ1-1	TGTGCCAGCAGTGCCCGGACAGGGATGGTGGGGAACACTGAAGCTTTCTTT	CASSARTGMVGNTEAFF
TRBV20-1	many	NA	TRBJ1-1	TGCAGTGCTAGAAGTGGCACTGAAGCTTTCTTT	CSARSGTEAFF
TRBV12-3/TRBV12-4	many	TRBD2	TRBJ2-5	TGTGCCAGCAGTTTGAGCGGGAGTCAAGAGACCCAGTACTTC	CASSLSGSQETQYF
TRBV6-6	few	TRBD1	TRBJ1-5	TGTGCCAGCAGTTACCAAACCGGGACAGGGGGAAGTCGGCAGCCCCAGCATTTT	CASSYQTGTGGSRQPQHF
TRBV9	many	TRBD1	TRBJ2-7	TGTGCCAGCAGCGTTAATACAGGGGTCGGCGAGCAGTACTTC	CASSVNTGVGEQYF
TRBV19	many	NA	TRBJ1-1	TGTGCCAGTACCAGGTCCGGGGGAACTGAAGCTTTCTTT	CASTRSGGTEAFF
TRBV7-2	many	NA	TRBJ2-7	TGTGCCAGCAGCTTAGGGGCGGGGAGCTCCTACGAGCAGTACTTC	CASSLGAGSSYEQYF